The present T cell receptor beta chain was sequenced within a study of tumor-infiltrating lymphocytes in localized non-small cell lung cancer. Data came from immunoSEQ multiplex PCR; TCRdb stores just in-frame clones and leaves some out. The repertoire holds 13,000 or so clones, with around 68% as singletons. Study results and limitations: No T-cell fraction difference was seen between IM1 and IM2 tumors.

As regards this clone: Its antigen remains unknown.

The CDR3 runs 16 residues. The germline gives CDR1 MGHRA, CDR2 YSYEKL. After removal of 0 bases from V and 7 bases from J, the junction contained 5 bases not matched to a gene. The TCR was taken from a human donor with non-small cell lung cancer. Material for sequencing was uninvolved lung tissue not adjacent to the tumor. The rearrangement joins TRBV4-1 to TRBJ2-1; TRBD2 matches at 11 bases. CDR3: CASSQDSGGARNEQFF. CDR3 DNA sequence: TGCGCCAGCAGCCAAGATAGCGGGGGGGCTCGTAATGAGCAGTTCTTC.